The 22 T cell receptor beta chains below were found in one sample sequenced in a study of cytomegalovirus exposure and HLA in healthy donors. PCR involved 60 Vbeta and 13 Jbeta primers. The protocol was immunoSEQ multiplex PCR, while the TCRdb copy is restricted to in-frame clones and leaves out a portion. Here the sample spans around 86,000 clones, approximately 7.6% being singletons. Sequencing was carried out using PBMCs. The receptors come from a man aged 45-60 years in good health and CMV-seronegative.

The CDR3 loop reads CASSSLAGQTGELFF. CDR3 nucleotides: TGCGCCAGCAGCTCGCTAGCGGGACAGACCGGGGAGCTGTTTTTT. V gene TRBV5-1 combines with J gene TRBJ2-2; 9 bases match TRBD2. Germline assignment: CDR1 SGHRS and CDR2 YFSETQ. The CDR3 is 15 residues long. The J segment lost 5 bases and the V segment lost 3 bases, leaving 5 bases of the junction unmatched.

This clone was seen a handful of times. This chain uses TRBV7-9 with TRBJ2-5; D is perhaps TRBD1 (5 bases). The last part of the DNA fits TRBJ2-7 better; the J call may be wrong. The length of the CDR3 is 14 residues. CDR1 is SEHNR and CDR2 is FQNEAQ in the germline V gene (reference sequence). This CDR3 is CASSLAEGQHEQYF. CDR3 nucleotides: TGTGCCAGCAGCTTAGCGGAAGGACAACACGAGCAGTACTTC.

The V call is TRBV15, the J call TRBJ2-2, with 10 bases lining up with TRBD1. There are 15 residues in the CDR3. Germline V lookup: CDR1 LNHNV, CDR2 YYDKDF (reference sequence). The J segment lost 4 bases and the V segment lost 4 bases, leaving 3 bases of the junction unmatched. The CDR3 DNA reads TGTGCCACCAGCACGGGACAGGGGTTCACCGGGGAGCTGTTTTTT. It specifies CATSTGQGFTGELFF. The whole variable domain, filled in from reference TRBV15 and TRBJ2-2, reads DAMVIQNPRYQVTQFGKPVTLSCSQTLNHNVMYWYQQKSSQAPKLLFHYYDKDFNNEADTPDNFQSRRPNTSFCFLDIRSPGLGDTAMYLCATSTGQGFTGELFFGEGSRLTVL.

This clone showed up just a few times. This chain joins TRBV15 and TRBJ2-5, with D possibly being TRBD2 (6 bases). Deletions cut 11 bases from V and 0 bases from J, with 28 bases between. CDR3 length: 18 amino acids. CDR1 is LNHNV and CDR2 is YYDKDF in the germline V gene (reference sequence). The DNA of the CDR3 is TGTGCCTCTAGAGGAAGAACTGGAGGGGATTATGACCAAGAGACCCAGTACTTC. Amino acid sequence: CASRGRTGGDYDQETQYF. Using reference TRBV15 and TRBJ2-5 for the parts outside the CDR3, the full variable domain is DAMVIQNPRYQVTQFGKPVTLSCSQTLNHNVMYWYQQKSSQAPKLLFHYYDKDFNNEADTPDNFQSRRPNTSFCFLDIRSPGLGDTAMYLCASRGRTGGDYDQETQYFGPGTRLLVL.

The rearrangement links TRBV7-2 to TRBJ2-7, with 7 nucleotides matching TRBD2. Germline lookup yields CDR1 SGHTA and CDR2 FQGNSA. J was trimmed by 0 bases and V by 7 bases; bases with no gene match: 12. The CDR3 is 16 amino acids. CDR3 region: CASTPGVGRVSYEQYF. DNA for the CDR3: TGTGCCAGCACTCCCGGGGTAGGGAGGGTCTCCTACGAGCAGTACTTC.

CDR3 nucleotides: TGTGCCAGTAGTATGTTGTCGGGGTTGGGCGCTGAAGCTTTCTTT. Translated, it gives CASSMLSGLGAEAFF. The chain links TRBV19 to TRBJ1-1; D is uncertain. V lost 3 bases and J lost 6, with 17 bases in between. The CDR3 sequence is 15 residues long. Germline lookup yields CDR1 LNHDA and CDR2 SQIVND (reference sequence).

The chain links TRBV19 to TRBJ2-3, with a possible D match to TRBD2 (6 bases). This CDR3 has 15 residues. The V gene's germline CDR1 is LNHDA and CDR2 SQIVND (reference sequence). Trimming pared 10 bases from V and 0 bases from J, leaving 17 bases between. CDR3 in DNA: TGTGCCACCGGGAGAGAACAGCTTAGCACAGATACGCAGTATTTT. Translated: CATGREQLSTDTQYF.

This clone occurred a few times. This sequence joins TRBV28 and TRBJ1-2, with 8 bases aligning to TRBD1. The junction had 7 bases not matched to a gene; V was cut back by 6 bases and J by 7 bases. Germline CDR1 MDHEN, CDR2 SYDVKM. This CDR3 is built from 13 residues. Here the CDR3 DNA reads TGTGCCAGCAGCTTGGGACAGGAGCGTGGCTACACCTTC. Amino acid sequence: CASSLGQERGYTF.

This chain links TRBV28 with TRBJ2-1, with D possibly matching TRBD2 (6 bases). Germline assignment: CDR1 MDHEN and CDR2 SYDVKM. The V end was cut by 8 bases, the J end by 5 bases, with 19 bases between. The CDR3 is made up of 15 amino acids. CDR3 DNA: TGTGCCAGCTCGACGGCACGACTAGTGAACAATGAGCAGTTCTTC. Amino acid sequence: CASSTARLVNNEQFF.

This clone was observed a handful of times. The rearrangement links TRBV27 to TRBJ2-7, with TRBD1 matching 10 bases. CDR1 MNHEY and CDR2 SMNVEV come from the germline V gene (reference sequence). The CDR3 runs to 15 residues. Trimming cost V 8 bases and J 6 bases; bases outside gene matches: 13. CDR3 in DNA: TGTGCCAGCTGCCCCTGGACAGGGGGGATTTCCGAGCAGTACTTC. This sequence encodes CASCPWTGGISEQYF.

The chain carries TRBV6-1 and TRBJ1-1; 9 bases agree with TRBD1. V trimming: 5 bases; J trimming: 5 bases; junction bases outside the gene matches: 9. The CDR3 totals 15 residues. Germline CDR1 reads MNHNS; CDR2 reads SASEGT. CDR3 in DNA: TGTGCCAGCAGTTCACGCGGACAGGGGCGGACTGAAGCTTTCTTT. Translation: CASSSRGQGRTEAFF.

The chain links TRBV5-4 to TRBJ2-3; 10 nucleotides agree with TRBD1. The V and J ends lost 3 bases and 3 bases, in that order; junction bases with no gene match: 10. The CDR3 spans 17 residues. Germline V gene data show CDR1 as SGHNT and CDR2 as YYREEE (reference sequence). The DNA of the CDR3 is TGTGCCAGCAGCTCGGGACGACAGGGGGCCAGGACAGATACGCAGTATTTT. Its translation: CASSSGRQGARTDTQYF.

The sample holds a few counts of this clone. CDR3 coding DNA: TGTGCCATCACCCAGGGCTCTGGAAACACCATATATTTT. This gives the protein CAITQGSGNTIYF. The chain links TRBV10-3 to TRBJ1-3, with a tentative D call TRBD1 (5 bases). The CDR3 runs to 13 residues. Trimming stripped 7 bases from V and 0 bases from J, with 7 bases between. Germline V gene lookup returns CDR1 ENHRY and CDR2 SYGVKD.

The gene calls are TRBV10-3 and TRBJ2-7, with 7 bases matching TRBD2. V dropped 4 bases and J dropped 0; count of bases not matched to a gene: 0. Germline V CDR1 and CDR2: ENHRY, SYGVKD. The CDR3 contains 13 residues. The CDR3 DNA follows: TGTGCCATCAGTGCGGGAGGCTCCTACGAGCAGTACTTC. Encoded protein: CAISAGGSYEQYF.

The chain combines TRBV7-3 with TRBJ1-1, with D possibly matching TRBD1 (6 bases). From germline, CDR1 is SGHTA and CDR2 FQGTGA. Trimming left V 2 bases short and J 7 bases short, with 11 bases between. CDR3 length: 13 amino acids. The CDR3 DNA reads TGTGCCAGCAGCTTATACAAGACAGGTGAAGCTTTCTTT. Its translation is CASSLYKTGEAFF.

This clone was picked up a small number of times. This chain links TRBV6-1 with TRBJ1-1; no firm D call. CDR1 MNHNS and CDR2 SASEGT come from the germline V gene. The ends were cut back, 4 bases at V and 5 bases at J, with 11 bases in the middle. This CDR3 has 13 amino acids. CDR3 protein: CASSVQEGTEAFF. CDR3 in DNA: TGTGCCAGCAGTGTTCAGGAAGGAACTGAAGCTTTCTTT.

Ten or more counts support this clone. This chain joins TRBV5-8 and TRBJ1-2; 7 bases are a match to TRBD1. Unmatched junction bases numbered 9, after V lost 2 bases and J lost 8 bases. CDR1 is SGHTS, CDR2 YDEGEE, per germline. The CDR3 is 14 amino acids. In DNA, the CDR3 is TGTGCCAGCAGCTTTTCCGGGACAGCGAGGGGCTACACCTTC. Translated, it gives CASSFSGTARGYTF.

This clone was counted between two and nine times. The chain recombines TRBV30 with TRBJ2-7, with a weak D call TRBD1 (5 bases). There are 15 residues in the CDR3. V lost 3 bases, J lost 0 bases, and 15 bases lay in between. The germline V gene has CDR1 GTSNPN and CDR2 SVGIG (reference sequence). Here the CDR3 DNA reads TGTGCCTGGAGCGAAGGACACCCGAGCTCCTACGAGCAGTACTTC. Amino acid sequence: CAWSEGHPSSYEQYF. The whole variable domain, filled in from reference TRBV30 and TRBJ2-7, reads SQTIHQWPATLVQPVGSPLSLECTVEGTSNPNLYWYRQAAGRGLQLLFYSVGIGQISSEVPQNLSASRPQDRQFILSSKKLLLSDSGFYLCAWSEGHPSSYEQYFGPGTRLTVT.

V usage is TRBV11-2 and J usage is TRBJ2-5; 10 bases map to TRBD1. Trimming took 5 bases from V and 5 from J; bases not matched to a gene: 11. Per the germline V gene, CDR1 is SGHAT and CDR2 is FQNNGV. CDR3 size: 16 residues. The CDR3 loop is CASSLIPDRGRETQYF. The CDR3 region has the DNA TGTGCCAGCAGCCTTATCCCCGACAGGGGGCGGGAGACCCAGTACTTC.

This clone has a handful of counts. This chain uses TRBV30 with TRBJ2-3; 8 bases fit TRBD2. The junction had 5 bases not matched to a gene; V was cut back by 0 bases and J by 3 bases. The CDR3 spans 15 residues. Per germline, CDR1 GTSNPN and CDR2 SVGIG (reference sequence). CDR3 region: CAWSVGGRSTDTQYF. Here the CDR3 DNA reads TGTGCCTGGAGTGTTGGCGGGAGGTCGACAGATACGCAGTATTTT.

The rearrangement links TRBV6-5 to TRBJ1-1; D is ambiguous. There are 13 residues in the CDR3. Between the trimmed V and J ends, which lost 4 bases and 7 bases, there was a span of 13 bases. Germline lookup yields CDR1 MNHEY and CDR2 SVGAGI. As DNA, the CDR3 is TGTGCCAGCAGTTCCGGACTCGGAGGTGAAGCTTTCTTT. This gives the protein CASSSGLGGEAFF.

This clone has just a few counts. The rearrangement links TRBV6-5 to TRBJ1-4, with D uncertain. V dropped 5 bases and J dropped 4 bases, with 8 bases sitting between them. This CDR3 has 13 residues. The germline V gene has CDR1 MNHEY and CDR2 SVGAGI. The CDR3 DNA reads as TGTGCCAGCAGTACTCACGGTAATGAAAAACTGTTTTTT. This codes for CASSTHGNEKLFF.